The 28 T cell receptor beta chains below all came from one sample that was sequenced in a study of Ad26.COV2.S vaccination and SARS-CoV-2 variants. Treatment: around 19 received Ad26.COV2.S at low or high dose, single or two shots; about 5 received placebo; per-sample allocation not given. All samples were drawn on day 63, counting from the first vaccine or placebo injection. Sequencing was performed with immunoSEQ multiplex PCR; in TCRdb, only in-frame clones are kept and a portion is missing. Here the sample spans around 450,000 clones, more than 80% being singletons. The source material was peripheral blood, sampled in a trial of Ad26.COV2.S vaccine versus placebo. The receptors derive from a person aged 18-65 years who received the Ad26.COV2.S COVID-19 vaccine or a placebo.

The chain is built from TRBV3-1 (or the pseudogene TRBV3-2) and TRBJ2-7; D remains unclear. The CDR3 is made up of 14 amino acids. Germline CDR1 is LGHDT and CDR2 is YNNKEL (reference sequence). V lost 0 bases, J lost 2 bases, and 8 bases lay in between. CDR3 sequence: CASSQEPRPYEQYF. For the CDR3, the DNA is TGTGCCAGCAGCCAAGAGCCTAGACCCTACGAGCAGTACTTC.

In regard to this clone: Other DNA sequences in this specimen translate into the identical CDR3. V usage is TRBV28 and J usage is TRBJ1-5, with 9 bases fitting TRBD1. The CDR3 spans 14 residues. Trimming removed 4 bases from V and 7 bases from J; junction bases left unmatched: 5. Germline V gives CDR1 MDHEN, CDR2 SYDVKM. The CDR3 region is CASSSGQGGQPQHF. CDR3 DNA sequence: TGTGCCAGCAGTTCGGGACAGGGAGGGCAGCCCCAGCATTTT.

The chain carries TRBV19 and TRBJ2-2; D is uncertain. The CDR3 is 16 amino acids. V gave up 4 bases and J gave up 5 bases, with 17 bases separating them. Germline CDR1 LNHDA, CDR2 SQIVND (reference sequence). This CDR3 reads CASSKMTLSFTGELFF. DNA for the CDR3: TGTGCCAGTAGTAAGATGACCCTTTCCTTTACCGGGGAGCTGTTTTTT.

V gene TRBV19 combines with J gene TRBJ2-1, with 8 bases lining up with TRBD2. Germline assignment: CDR1 LNHDA and CDR2 SQIVND (reference sequence). J lost 6 bases, V lost 5 bases, and 9 bases had no gene match. This CDR3 contains 15 residues. The CDR3 DNA reads as TGTGCCAGTAGTGGATCTAGCGGGTGGGGCAATGAGCAGTTCTTC. Amino acids: CASSGSSGWGNEQFF.

The chain employs TRBV7-9 and TRBJ2-5; TRBD2 aligns across 14 bases. The J segment lost 1 base and the V segment lost 5 bases, leaving 9 bases of the junction unmatched. The CDR3 totals 18 residues. The germline V gene has CDR1 SEHNR and CDR2 FQNEAQ (reference sequence). The CDR3, as DNA: TGTGCCAGCAGCACGGGACTAGCGGGAGTCAAAATCCAAGAGACCCAGTACTTC. Translating gives CASSTGLAGVKIQETQYF. Together with reference TRBV7-9 and TRBJ2-5, the CDR3 gives the full variable domain: DTGVSQNPRHKITKRGQNVTFRCDPISEHNRLYWYRQTLGQGPEFLTYFQNEAQLEKSRLLSDRFSAERPKGSFSTLEIQRTEQGDSAMYLCASSTGLAGVKIQETQYFGPGTRLLVL.

The rearrangement links TRBV7-9 to TRBJ2-3; D not resolved. Trimming pared 3 bases from V and 2 bases from J, leaving 9 bases between. Germline CDR1 is SEHNR and CDR2 is FQNEAQ (reference sequence). CDR3 length: 14 amino acids. CDR3 in amino acids: CASSFALYTDTQYF. CDR3 DNA: TGTGCCAGCAGCTTTGCCCTTTACACAGATACGCAGTATTTT.

This chain links TRBV5-1 with TRBJ2-2; weak D call: TRBD1 (6 bases). Germline values: CDR1 SGHRS, CDR2 YFSETQ. The CDR3 has 16 amino acids. Between the trimmed V and J ends, which lost 1 base and 2 bases, there was a span of 12 bases. CDR3 nucleotides: TGCGCCAGCAGCTTGCTCACAGGGATTAACACCGGGGAGCTGTTTTTT. It yields the protein CASSLLTGINTGELFF.

This clone has just one count. The V gene is TRBV20-1, the J gene TRBJ2-7; 8 bases map to TRBD2. CDR3 length equals 14 residues. CDR1 is DFQATT and CDR2 is SNEGSKA in the germline V gene (reference sequence). With V trimmed by 3 bases and J by 0 bases, 4 bases remained unmatched. The CDR3 is CSASQSGSSYEQYF. DNA of the CDR3: TGCAGTGCTAGTCAAAGCGGGAGCTCCTACGAGCAGTACTTC.

The V gene is TRBV12-3 or TRBV12-4, the J gene TRBJ2-1; no clear D. V shed 2 bases and J shed 5 bases, with 7 bases lying between them. CDR3 length: 13 residues. The DNA of the CDR3 is TGTGCCAGCAGTTTATGGGCCAACAATGAGCAGTTCTTC. Translating it yields CASSLWANNEQFF.

The gene calls are TRBV7-9 and TRBJ1-5; 8 positions match TRBD1. The length of the CDR3 is 15 residues. CDR1 SEHNR and CDR2 FQNEAQ come from the germline V gene (reference sequence). The V segment lost 4 bases and the J segment 0 bases; nucleotides outside the gene matches: 2. CDR3 sequence: CASSSTGDSNQPQHF. The CDR3 nucleotides read TGTGCCAGCAGCTCGACAGGGGATAGCAATCAGCCCCAGCATTTT.

The chain joins TRBV7-8 to TRBJ2-3; 9 positions agree with TRBD2. V lost 2 bases to trimming and J lost 2 bases; unmatched junction nucleotides: 5. Germline V gives CDR1 SGHVS, CDR2 FQNEAQ. The CDR3 is 16 amino acids. The CDR3 bases are TGTGCCAGCAGCTTATTCCTAGCGGGGATCACAGATACGCAGTATTTT. It encodes CASSLFLAGITDTQYF.

This chain joins TRBV5-6 and TRBJ1-4; possible D gene TRBD1, 6 bases. From germline, CDR1 is SGHDT and CDR2 YYEEEE. The ends were cut back, 1 base at V and 7 bases at J, with 17 bases in the middle. CDR3 size: 16 residues. For the CDR3, the DNA is TGTGCCAGCAGCTTGAATAGGGGGACCTTGGGTGAAAAACTGTTTTTT. This codes for CASSLNRGTLGEKLFF.

The rearrangement links TRBV10-3 to TRBJ2-2; 10 bases fit TRBD2. Germline values: CDR1 ENHRY, CDR2 SYGVKD. This CDR3 comprises 16 residues. Trimming removed 4 bases from V and 9 bases from J; junction bases left unmatched: 11. The CDR3 here is CAISVETPGLARELFF. The CDR3 nucleotides read TGTGCCATCAGTGTAGAGACGCCGGGACTAGCGAGGGAGCTGTTTTTT.

The chain links TRBV5-5 to TRBJ2-4; possible D gene TRBD2, 6 bases. Germline V gene sequence: CDR1 SGHKS, CDR2 YYEKEE (reference sequence). CDR3 length: 18 residues. V gave up 2 bases and J gave up 6 bases, with 24 bases separating them. The CDR3 region is CASSLEAAGPRAANIQYF. CDR3 DNA sequence: TGTGCCAGCAGCTTAGAGGCAGCGGGCCCTCGGGCAGCAAACATTCAGTACTTC. Complete variable domain (other parts from reference TRBV5-5 and TRBJ2-4): DAGVTQSPTHLIKTRGQQVTLRCSPISGHKSVSWYQQVLGQGPQFIFQYYEKEERGRGNFPDRFSARQFPNYSSELNVNALLLGDSALYLCASSLEAAGPRAANIQYFGAGTRLSVL.

The CDR3, as DNA: TGTGCCAGCAGTGAACAGGGGGCAAGAAATGAGCAGTTCTTC. Translating gives CASSEQGARNEQFF. This chain uses TRBV2 with TRBJ2-1; TRBD1 matches 8 bases. The CDR3 runs to 14 residues. With 2 bases clipped from V and 7 bases from J, the junction kept 4 bases outside the gene matches. Per germline, CDR1 SNHLY and CDR2 FYNNEI.

The rearrangement links TRBV13 to TRBJ2-3; the match to TRBD2 covers 7 bases. This CDR3 is built from 15 residues. J was trimmed by 9 bases and V by 6 bases; bases with no gene match: 15. Germline CDR1 and CDR2: PRHDT and FYEKMQ (reference sequence). CDR3 amino acids: CASRRGGSGGYTQYF. For the CDR3, the DNA is TGTGCCAGCAGGCGGGGAGGGAGTGGAGGGTACACGCAGTATTTT.

The rearrangement uses TRBV7-3 and TRBJ2-7; possible D gene TRBD1, 7 bases. This CDR3 contains 14 residues. With 5 bases removed from V and 6 bases from J, the gap between germline ends came to 17 bases. Germline V gives CDR1 SGHTA, CDR2 FQGTGA. The CDR3 DNA reads as TGTGCCAGCAGCAAGACAGGGATCGGGGGCGAGCAGTACTTC. Translation gives CASSKTGIGGEQYF.

In DNA form, the CDR3 reads TGTGCCAGCAGCGTAGGTTCTCCGGGACTAGCGGGAGGGAGGCACACAGATACGCAGTATTTT. Translation gives CASSVGSPGLAGGRHTDTQYF. The rearrangement links TRBV9 to TRBJ2-3; TRBD2 matches 16 bases. Germline CDR1 and CDR2: SGDLS and YYNGEE. The CDR3 runs 21 residues. Losses at the gene ends were 0 bases for V and 2 bases for J; bases not matched to a gene: 12. Complete variable domain (other parts from reference TRBV9 and TRBJ2-3): DSGVTQTPKHLITATGQRVTLRCSPRSGDLSVYWYQQSLDQGLQFLIQYYNGEERAKGNILERFSAQQFPDLHSELNLSSLELGDSALYFCASSVGSPGLAGGRHTDTQYFGPGTRLTVL.

The DNA of the CDR3 is TGTGCCACCAGCAACTACAATGAGCAGTTCTTC. Its translation: CATSNYNEQFF. This rearrangement joins TRBV15 to TRBJ2-1; D unresolved. The CDR3 contains 11 residues. Trimming removed 4 bases at V and 3 bases at J, with 1 base between. CDR1 LNHNV and CDR2 YYDKDF come from the germline V gene (reference sequence).

Comments on this clone: Mismatch with germline at one junction end may stem from a read error. The chain is built from TRBV7-8 and TRBJ1-2; D remains unclear. CDR3 length: 16 residues. Germline values: CDR1 SGHVS, CDR2 FQNEAQ. The CDR3 loop reads CANSLGSPSANYGYTF. The CDR3 nucleotides read TGTGCCAACAGCTTAGGCAGCCCCTCCGCTAACTATGGCTACACCTTC.

In DNA form, the CDR3 reads TGTGCCAGCAGCCCGCTAGCGGGGAGCTACAATGAGCAGTTCTTC. Translation: CASSPLAGSYNEQFF. This chain uses TRBV5-5 with TRBJ2-1, with TRBD2 matching 9 bases. The CDR3 runs 15 residues. V dropped 4 bases and J dropped 3; count of bases not matched to a gene: 5. The germline V gene encodes CDR1 SGHKS and CDR2 YYEKEE (reference sequence).

V is TRBV9 and J is TRBJ2-1; 10 bases match TRBD2. The J segment lost 10 bases and the V segment lost 0 bases, leaving 13 bases of the junction unmatched. The CDR3 loop spans 17 amino acids. Germline loops: CDR1 SGDLS, CDR2 YYNGEE. CDR3 DNA: TGTGCCAGCAGCGTAGGGGCGGCTAGCGGGAGCCGGGGGGAGCAGTTCTTC. Protein sequence: CASSVGAASGSRGEQFF.

The chain joins TRBV5-4 to TRBJ2-3; 8 nucleotides align to TRBD2. This CDR3 comprises 15 residues. The junction had 8 bases not matched to a gene; V was cut back by 2 bases and J by 6 bases. CDR1 and CDR2 from the germline V gene are SGHNT and YYREEE (reference sequence). This chain's CDR3 is CASSFPSGSRDTQYF. DNA for the CDR3: TGTGCCAGCAGCTTCCCCAGCGGGAGTAGGGATACGCAGTATTTT.

In DNA form, the CDR3 reads TGTGCCAGAAGTCGAGAGATCCGGGAGGGCTACGAGCAGTACTTC. Amino acid sequence: CARSREIREGYEQYF. The chain employs TRBV5-3 and TRBJ2-7; 8 positions match TRBD2. TRBV5-3 is marked as an open reading frame, function uncertain. This CDR3 region has 15 residues. The J segment lost 3 bases and the V segment lost 5 bases, leaving 10 bases of the junction unmatched.

The chain has TRBV4-3 and TRBJ1-3; D is possibly TRBD1 (6 bases). The V end was cut by 1 base, the J end by 4 bases, with 14 bases between. This CDR3 contains 16 residues. CDR1 LGHNA and CDR2 YSLEER come from the germline V gene. The CDR3 reads CASSQGWGGAGNTIYF. The CDR3 coding sequence is TGCGCCAGCAGCCAAGGATGGGGGGGCGCCGGAAACACCATATATTTT.

This clone has a single count. CDR3 sequence (DNA): TGTGCCACCAGTGATGTCTCGACTAGCACTGAGCAGTTCTTC. Its translation is CATSDVSTSTEQFF. The rearrangement uses TRBV24-1 and TRBJ2-1; 7 bases map to TRBD2. V was clipped by 3 bases and J by 9 bases; unmatched bases: 7. CDR1 is KGHDR, CDR2 SFDVKD, per germline. This CDR3 has 14 amino acids.

V is TRBV4-1 and J is TRBJ2-7; the match to TRBD1 covers 12 bases. This CDR3 comprises 15 residues. J was trimmed by 4 bases and V by 3 bases; bases with no gene match: 4. CDR1 and CDR2 (germline): MGHRA, YSYEKL. This CDR3 is CASSHPGQGAYEQYF. The CDR3 nucleotides are TGCGCCAGCAGCCACCCGGGACAGGGGGCTTACGAGCAGTACTTC.

The chain carries TRBV3-1 (or the pseudogene TRBV3-2) and TRBJ2-2, with TRBD2 matching over 9 bases. The germline CDR1 and CDR2 sequences are LGHDT and YNNKEL (reference sequence). CDR3 length: 16 residues. J was trimmed by 2 bases and V by 4 bases; bases with no gene match: 5. CDR3 residues: CASSPVTSGNTGELFF. The CDR3, as DNA: TGTGCCAGCAGCCCAGTGACTAGCGGAAACACCGGGGAGCTGTTTTTT.